The 12 T cell receptor beta chains below come from one sample, sequenced in a study of blood T cells in healthy people across ages. Combining a sample-barcoded 5' primer with a J-beta primer mix, a second PCR ran for roughly 6 to 12 cycles. TCRdb re-called the 5' RACE reads through MiXCR, storing one row per CDR3 protein. Counted here are around 780,000 distinct CDR3 sequences, around a quarter occurring once; the ten biggest clones make up roughly 3.1%. The same sample was also studied in work on T cells of mothers and their children.

The sample taken for sequencing was blood. These receptors came from a boy younger than 18 in good health.

This clonotype has more than one count but fewer than ten. At one boundary the junction diverges from the germline segment, which might be a read error. The V gene is TRBV9, the J gene TRBJ1-2; 8 bases agree with TRBD1. The CDR3 has 14 residues. Per germline, CDR1 SGDLS and CDR2 YYNGEE. The CDR3: CARSTGGGLYGYTF. In DNA form, the CDR3 reads TGTGCCCGCAGCACAGGGGGAGGCCTCTATGGCTACACCTTC.

The CDR3 coding sequence is TGTGCCAGTAGTATAGTTCGAGGTCCTCCGAATCAAGAGACCCAGTACTTC. It codes for CASSIVRGPPNQETQYF. The V call is TRBV19, the J call TRBJ2-5; no reliable D call. CDR1 and CDR2 from the germline V gene are LNHDA and SQIVND (reference sequence). The CDR3 has 17 amino acids. V was clipped by 1 base and J by 2 bases, with 17 bases between them.

This chain joins TRBV28 and TRBJ1-2; no clear D. Germline V gene data show CDR1 as MDHEN and CDR2 as SYDVKM. The CDR3 consists of 16 residues. The V gene lost 5 bases and the J gene lost 5 bases, with 21 bases spanning the gap. Here the CDR3 reads CASSPSLAGIPYGYTF. Written as DNA, the CDR3 is TGTGCCAGCAGTCCTTCTCTCGCCGGGATACCTTATGGCTACACCTTC.

The rearrangement joins TRBV12-3 or TRBV12-4 to TRBJ2-5; D call uncertain. The V and J ends lost 4 bases and 5 bases respectively, with 11 bases between them. This CDR3 has 13 amino acids. As DNA, the CDR3 is TGTGCCAGCAGTTCAGTGCCCCCCGAGACCCAGTACTTC. This encodes CASSSVPPETQYF.

The V and J genes are TRBV4-1 and TRBJ2-4; D remains ambiguous. Germline lookup yields CDR1 MGHRA and CDR2 YSYEKL. The CDR3 has 15 amino acids. With 1 base removed from V and 0 bases from J, the gap between germline ends came to 7 bases. CDR3 DNA sequence: TGCGCCAGCAGCCAAGCGCCAGTAGCCAAAAACATTCAGTACTTC. Its protein product is CASSQAPVAKNIQYF.

The genes are TRBV6-1 and TRBJ2-2, with D unresolved. This CDR3 has 18 amino acids. Trimming left V 1 base short and J 4 bases short, with 19 bases between. The germline CDR1 and CDR2 sequences are MNHNS and SASEGT. CDR3 sequence (DNA): TGTGCCAGCAGTGAAGGGCCCCGATGGATCACCCGCACCGGGGAGCTGTTTTTT. Translated: CASSEGPRWITRTGELFF.

Turning to this clonotype: An end of the junction differs from the germline gene, which may be a read error. This sequence joins TRBV6-5 and TRBJ2-5, with 7 positions matching TRBD2. The CDR3 is made up of 15 amino acids. The germline gives CDR1 MNHEY, CDR2 SVGAGI. The CDR3 DNA follows: TGTGCCGGCAGTCCCCGGGGGGTCCGACGGGAGACCCAGTACTTC. The encoded protein is CAGSPRGVRRETQYF.

The chain recombines TRBV27 with TRBJ2-7; 8 nucleotides align to TRBD2. The CDR3 covers 15 residues. The J segment lost 3 bases and the V segment lost 0 bases, leaving 4 bases of the junction unmatched. Germline lookup yields CDR1 MNHEY and CDR2 SMNVEV (reference sequence). CDR3 protein: CASSLSGTRIYEQYF. The DNA for the CDR3 is TGTGCCAGCAGTTTATCAGGGACTAGGATCTACGAGCAGTACTTC.

This rearrangement joins TRBV19 to TRBJ2-1; 10 bases align to TRBD2. Trimming at V came to 4 bases and at J to 4 bases, leaving 7 bases not matched to a gene. CDR3 length: 16 residues. CDR1 LNHDA and CDR2 SQIVND come from the germline V gene (reference sequence). CDR3 in amino acids: CASSKSSGGVYNEQFF. The CDR3 DNA sequence: TGTGCCAGTAGTAAGTCTAGCGGGGGTGTTTACAATGAGCAGTTCTTC.

This clonotype appeared a few times. The V gene is TRBV6-6, the J gene TRBJ2-7, with D possibly matching TRBD2 (6 bases). The J call is uncertain, as TRBJ2-5 better fits the DNA end. Germline assignment: CDR1 MNHNY and CDR2 SVGAGI (reference sequence). The CDR3 sequence is 14 residues long. CDR3 region: CASGSSSGVETQYF. The CDR3 region has the DNA TGTGCCAGCGGGTCTAGCTCGGGGGTTGAGACCCAGTACTTC.

The V and J genes are TRBV29-1 and TRBJ2-3; D not resolved. V lost 4 bases and J lost 2, with 10 bases in between. CDR3 length: 13 residues. In germline, CDR1 is SQVTM, CDR2 ANQGSEA. CDR3 sequence: CSVAHGFTDTQYF. CDR3 bases: TGCAGCGTTGCTCACGGGTTCACAGATACGCAGTATTTT.

The V and J genes are TRBV13 and TRBJ2-1, with D possibly being TRBD1 (6 bases). The CDR3 spans 16 residues. With 4 bases removed from V and 0 bases from J, the gap between germline ends came to 13 bases. Per germline, CDR1 PRHDT and CDR2 FYEKMQ (reference sequence). The CDR3 DNA is TGTGCCAGCAGCTGGAACTGGGGGCGCTCCTACAATGAGCAGTTCTTC. It codes for CASSWNWGRSYNEQFF.